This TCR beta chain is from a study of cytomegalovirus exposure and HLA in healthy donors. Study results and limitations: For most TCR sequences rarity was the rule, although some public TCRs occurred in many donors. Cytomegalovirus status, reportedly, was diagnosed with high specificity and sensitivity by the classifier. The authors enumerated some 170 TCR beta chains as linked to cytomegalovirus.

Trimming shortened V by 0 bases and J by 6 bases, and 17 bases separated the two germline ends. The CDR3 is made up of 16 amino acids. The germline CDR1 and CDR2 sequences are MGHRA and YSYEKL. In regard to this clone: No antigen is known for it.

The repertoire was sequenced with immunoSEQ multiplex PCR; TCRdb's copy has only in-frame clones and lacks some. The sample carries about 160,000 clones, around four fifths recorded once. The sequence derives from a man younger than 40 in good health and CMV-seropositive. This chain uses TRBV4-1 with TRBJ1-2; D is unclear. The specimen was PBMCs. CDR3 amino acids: CASSQDQTTRPDGYTF. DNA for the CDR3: TGCGCCAGCAGCCAAGACCAAACAACCCGCCCCGATGGCTACACCTTC.